A selection of T cell receptor beta chains follows, all from one sample in a study of blood T cells in healthy people across ages. TCRdb processed the 5' RACE reads anew with MiXCR; each CDR3 protein has one entry. The sample yields just under 750,000 distinct CDR3 sequences, about a fifth seen once. Sequences were obtained from blood. The source of these receptors is a man between 65 and 85 years old in good health. Both conserved end residues are part of each CDR3. A D gene is named only where the DNA matches it firmly. The size field is filled for only some rows; it gives once, few, many or a size class.

- TRBJ1-2 TRBV29-1 - TGCAGCGCCACTAGGGGGGAGAGCGGCTACACCTTC CSATRGESGYTF
- TRBJ2-4 TRBV20-1 few TGCAGTGCTAGAGAAGACGCTATGGTGGACATTCAGTACTTC CSAREDAMVDIQYF
- TRBJ2-5 TRBV5-5 - TGTGCCAGCAGCTTGGCCAGATGGGAAGGAGAGACCCAGTACTTC CASSLARWEGETQYF
- TRBJ1-2 TRBV10-3 - TGTGCCATCAGAGGGGGGCCCTACTATGGCTACACCTTC CAIRGGPYYGYTF
- TRBJ2-1 TRBV10-3 - TGTGCCACCTACGACACGATATCCTACAATGAGCAGTTCTTC CATYDTISYNEQFF
- TRBJ2-7 TRBV6-2/TRBV6-3 - TGTGCCAGCAGTCCTGGGGGGGCATCCTACGAGCAGTACTTC CASSPGGASYEQYF
- TRBJ1-4 TRBV27 - TGTGCCAGTGGGTCGGGCGCATCTGGGGAACGACTGTTTTTT CASGSGASGERLFF
- TRBJ2-3 TRBV12-3/TRBV12-4 - TGTGCCAGCAGCGACTTCGGCGCTTATACAGATACGCAGTATTTT CASSDFGAYTDTQYF
TRBD2 TRBJ2-2 TRBV29-1 - TGCAGCGGGAGGACTAGCGGGAGTGTCACCGGGGAGCTGTTTTTT CSGRTSGSVTGELFF
TRBD2 TRBJ2-1 TRBV7-2 many TGTGCCAGCAGCTACACTAGCGGGGCCTACAATGAGCAGTTCTTC CASSYTSGAYNEQFF
- TRBJ2-3 TRBV12-3/TRBV12-4 - TGTGCCAGCAGTTTAAAGGGGAGGACAGATACGCAGTATTTT CASSLKGRTDTQYF
- TRBJ2-2 TRBV6-6 - TGTGCCAGCATTTTTTTTAACCGGGACGGTAACACCGGGGAGCTGTTTTTT CASIFFNRDGNTGELFF
- TRBJ1-1 TRBV10-3 - TGTGCCACCAAAGCTAAGGAACACACTGAAGCTTTCTTT CATKAKEHTEAFF
TRBD1 TRBJ2-2 TRBV18 - TGTGCCAGCTCATCTACCGGGACAGGGAACACCGGGGAGCTGTTTTTT CASSSTGTGNTGELFF
- TRBJ1-5 TRBV10-2 - TGCGCCAGCAGTGAGCGTGGGACATTCTATAGCAATCAGCCCCAGCATTTT CASSERGTFYSNQPQHF
- TRBJ2-1 TRBV20-1 few TGCAGTGCCCCCAGTGAGACTTACGGAGGGTATAATGAGCAGTTCTTC CSAPSETYGGYNEQFF
- TRBJ1-1 TRBV5-1 once TGCGCCAGCAGCTTGGATGGTTGGGATACTGAAGCTTTCTTT CASSLDGWDTEAFF
- TRBJ1-2 TRBV11-3 many TGTGCCAGCAGCGTACAGAGCTATGGCTACACCTTC CASSVQSYGYTF
- TRBJ2-7 TRBV7-9 - TGTGCCAGCAGCTTACAGTCAGGGGCTCCCTACGAGCAGTACTTC CASSLQSGAPYEQYF
TRBD1 TRBJ1-2 TRBV11-2 once TGTGCCAGCAGCTTATCTACAGGGGTTCGGAACTATGGCTACACCTTC CASSLSTGVRNYGYTF
- TRBJ1-4 TRBV3-1 many TGTGCCAGCAGCCCCTCGGGGTCAAAACTGTTTTTT CASSPSGSKLFF
TRBD2 TRBJ2-1 TRBV6-6 - TGTGCCAGCAGTCTAGCGGGAGGGCCAAACAATGAGCAGTTCTTC CASSLAGGPNNEQFF
- TRBJ2-4 TRBV20-1 - TGCAGTGCTAGTAATTTTGGCGGGACCAAAAACATTCAGTACTTC CSASNFGGTKNIQYF
TRBD1 TRBJ2-6 TRBV20-1 - TGCAGTGCTAGAGGGACAGGATGGCCTGGGGCCAACGTCCTGACTTTC CSARGTGWPGANVLTF
- TRBJ1-1 TRBV27 few TGTGCCAGCAGCAAGGGGGGCCTAGGGACTGAAGCTTTCTTT CASSKGGLGTEAFF
- TRBJ1-5 TRBV29-1 many TGCAGCGTTCGGGACCAGAATCAGCCCCAGCATTTT CSVRDQNQPQHF
TRBD2 TRBJ2-1 TRBV11-2 - TGTGCCAGCAGCTTAGTAGCGTGGTCTAGCGGGAGGAGGTACAATGAGCAGTTCTTC CASSLVAWSSGRRYNEQFF
- TRBJ1-2 TRBV30 - TGTGCCTGGAGTCCGGACCCTTTCGGCTACACCTTC CAWSPDPFGYTF
TRBD1 TRBJ1-2 TRBV7-2 many TGTGCCAGCAGGACAGAACAGGGGAAGGGTGGCTACACCTTC CASRTEQGKGGYTF
- TRBJ2-7 TRBV7-2 - TGTGCCAGCAGCTTATGGCAGGGCGATTACTACGAGCAGTACTTC CASSLWQGDYYEQYF
- TRBJ2-7 TRBV13 many TGTGCCAGCAGCCTAACAGGTCAAAGCTCCTACGAGCAGTACTTC CASSLTGQSSYEQYF
- TRBJ2-1 TRBV15 many TGTGCCACCAGCAGGGAGGGGCCAGGGAGGAGATTCAATGAGCAGTTCTTC CATSREGPGRRFNEQFF
- TRBJ1-5 TRBV3-1 - TGTGCCAGCAGCCAAGGTGGGACGTCATTGCATTTT CASSQGGTSLHF
TRBD1 TRBJ1-1 TRBV29-1 few TGCAGCGTTGCTGACAGGGGGATCACTGAAGCTTTCTTT CSVADRGITEAFF
TRBD2 TRBJ2-2 TRBV7-9 few TGTGCCAGCAGCGAAAGACTAGCCAGCGGGGAGCTGTTTTTT CASSERLASGELFF
- TRBJ1-5 TRBV2 few TGTGCCAGCAGTGAATCTGGGGAGGGGGTACGGGGCAATCAGCCCCAGCATTTT CASSESGEGVRGNQPQHF
TRBD1 TRBJ1-4 TRBV2 - TGTGCCAGCAGTTCTCGGACAGGGGCGAATGAAAAACTGTTTTTT CASSSRTGANEKLFF
TRBD1 TRBJ2-1 TRBV7-9 few TGTGCCAGCAGCCCGATAGGGGGACAGGGGTACAATGAGCAGTTCTTC CASSPIGGQGYNEQFF
- TRBJ2-3 TRBV20-1 - TGCAGTGCACCTGCCGTAGATACGCAGTATTTT CSAPAVDTQYF
- TRBJ2-1 TRBV14 few TGTGCCAGCAGCCCCTGGGCGCGCAATGAGCAGTTCTTC CASSPWARNEQFF
- TRBJ2-5 TRBV27 many TGTGCCAGCAGTTTATATGGTGCCGAGACCCAGTACTTC CASSLYGAETQYF
- TRBJ2-7 TRBV6-2/TRBV6-3 - TGTGCCAGCAGCCCACGTGGGGTTAGCTCCTACGAGCAGTACTTC CASSPRGVSSYEQYF
- TRBJ1-5 TRBV7-2 - TGTGCCAGCAGCTTAGAGCTAGGTCAGCCCCAGCATTTT CASSLELGQPQHF
- TRBJ2-3 TRBV4-1 - TGCGCCAGCAGCCAAGAGGGACGGACTCACACAGATACGCAGTATTTT CASSQEGRTHTDTQYF
- TRBJ1-5 TRBV19 - TGTGCCAGTAGTATTCGGACAGACTATCAGCCCCAGCATTTT CASSIRTDYQPQHF
TRBD1 TRBJ1-6 TRBV7-2 few TGTGCCAGCAGCTTATCTCCAGGGGGATCTAATTCACCCCTCCACTTT CASSLSPGGSNSPLHF
TRBD2 TRBJ2-3 TRBV29-1 - TGCAGCGTTGATGGGGCTAGCGGGGGAGATACGCAGTATTTT CSVDGASGGDTQYF
- TRBJ1-2 TRBV24-1 few TGTGCCACCAGTGATTGGCGGGGCGTCTCAGGCTACACCTTC CATSDWRGVSGYTF
- TRBJ1-1 TRBV3-1 few TGTGCCAGCAGCCAGGGGTTCCGGTTGGGAACTGAAGCTTTCTTT CASSQGFRLGTEAFF
- TRBJ2-1 TRBV27 few TGTGCCAGCAGTTTCGTACCGGTTGGGGGAGAGCAGTTCTTC CASSFVPVGGEQFF
- TRBJ1-2 TRBV20-1 - TGCAGTGCTAGAAGGGCAGGTTCTAACTATGGCTACACCTTC CSARRAGSNYGYTF
- TRBJ2-6 TRBV6-1 - TGTGCCAGCAGTGAAGGTATCGCCGGGAGCTCTGGGGCCAACGTCCTGACTTTC CASSEGIAGSSGANVLTF
- TRBJ1-1 TRBV2 - TGTGCCAGCAAACTTTACATGAACACTGAAGCTTTCTTT CASKLYMNTEAFF
- TRBJ1-2 TRBV5-1 - TGCGCCAGCAGCTTGTCTCCCGCGACCACCTATGGCTACACCTTC CASSLSPATTYGYTF
TRBD1 TRBJ2-1 TRBV29-1 few TGCAGCGCCAGGACAGGGATGATTGAGCAGTTCTTC CSARTGMIEQFF